The following is a T cell receptor (beta chain) sequence with its context. These data originate in a study of blood T cell repertoires in COVID-19. Study-level background: Sites across the United States, Italy and Spain contributed samples from acute and convalescent COVID-19.

Germline CDR1 and CDR2: LNHDA and SQIVND (reference sequence). The CDR3 loop spans 12 amino acids. Trimming removed 6 bases from V and 4 bases from J, with 9 bases in between. Original analysis: Amplification from reference gene primers served as the basis for estimated nucleated cell counts. Some clones are missing from TCRdb's copy, which holds only in-frame ones; the method was immunoSEQ multiplex PCR. The V and J calls and the clone size are those of that table, but D and trimming were determined from the DNA. This table holds around 270,000 clones, around 89% found once. The receptor was derived from a man aged 40-49 years with acute or convalescent COVID-19. This chain uses TRBV19 with TRBJ1-2, with D unclear. Sequenced material: peripheral blood. Here the CDR3 DNA reads TGTGCCAGTAGGTACAGACGCTATGGCTACACCTTC. Encoded protein: CASRYRRYGYTF.